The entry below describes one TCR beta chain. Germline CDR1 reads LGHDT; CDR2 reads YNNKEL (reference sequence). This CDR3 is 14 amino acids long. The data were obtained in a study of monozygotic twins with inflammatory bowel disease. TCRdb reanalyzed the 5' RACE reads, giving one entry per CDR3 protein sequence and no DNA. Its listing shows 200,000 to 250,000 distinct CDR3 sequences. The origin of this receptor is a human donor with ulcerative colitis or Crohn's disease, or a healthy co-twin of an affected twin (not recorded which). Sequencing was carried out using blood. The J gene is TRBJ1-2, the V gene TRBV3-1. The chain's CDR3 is CASSQRQANYGYTF. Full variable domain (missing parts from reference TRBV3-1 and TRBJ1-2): DTAVSQTPKYLVTQMGNDKSIKCEQNLGHDTMYWYKQDSKKFLKIMFSYNNKELIINETVPNRFSPKSPDKAHLNLHINSLELGDSAVYFCASSQRQANYGYTFGSGTRLTVV.